The 18 T cell receptor beta chains below come from one sample, sequenced in a study of Ad26.COV2.S vaccination and SARS-CoV-2 variants. Sample treatment: approximately 18 received Ad26.COV2.S at low or high dose, single or two shots; roughly 5 received placebo; per-sample allocation not given. Following the first vaccine or placebo injection, samples were taken on day 63. Generated by immunoSEQ multiplex PCR, the TCRdb table keeps only in-frame clones and is missing some. Here the sample spans under 550,000 clones, approximately 90% being singletons. Sequencing used peripheral blood, obtained in a trial of Ad26.COV2.S vaccine versus placebo. The receptors were sampled from a person between 18 and 65 years old who received the Ad26.COV2.S COVID-19 vaccine or a placebo.

The chain joins TRBV9 to TRBJ2-3; perhaps TRBD2 as D (5 bases). Trimming pared 4 bases from V and 6 bases from J, leaving 9 bases between. The germline V gene encodes CDR1 SGDLS and CDR2 YYNGEE. The CDR3 totals 12 residues. CDR3 bases: TGTGCCAGCAGCCGAACGGGGGATACGCAGTATTTT. Protein: CASSRTGDTQYF.

The J gene is TRBJ2-1, the V gene TRBV4-2, with 11 bases identical to TRBD1. V was pared by 0 bases and J by 4 bases, with 8 bases of the junction left unmatched. The CDR3 loop spans 18 amino acids. CDR1 is LGHNA, CDR2 YNFKEQ, per germline. This chain's CDR3 is CASSQEGRGQGDYNEQFF. CDR3 sequence (DNA): TGTGCCAGCAGCCAAGAAGGTAGGGGACAGGGGGATTACAATGAGCAGTTCTTC.

The chain carries TRBV4-3 and TRBJ2-7; D is ambiguous. The CDR3 is made up of 13 amino acids. V shed 0 bases and J shed 3 bases, with 6 bases lying between them. From germline, CDR1 is LGHNA and CDR2 YSLEER. In DNA, the CDR3 is TGCGCCAGCAGCCAAGATTCGAGCTACGAGCAGTACTTC. This sequence encodes CASSQDSSYEQYF.

The V gene is TRBV2, the J gene TRBJ2-2, with 8 bases fitting TRBD2. The trim removed 8 bases at V and 2 bases at J, leaving 7 bases unmatched. Germline CDR1 is SNHLY and CDR2 is FYNNEI. The CDR3 spans 15 residues. The CDR3, as DNA: TGTGCCAGCCACGCCGGGAGGGGCAACACCGGGGAGCTGTTTTTT. This encodes CASHAGRGNTGELFF.

The gene calls are TRBV6-5 and TRBJ2-5; TRBD2 matches at 13 bases. Germline V gene data show CDR1 as MNHEY and CDR2 as SVGAGI. Trimming took 6 bases from V and 1 from J; bases not matched to a gene: 2. The CDR3 loop spans 15 amino acids. The CDR3 DNA sequence: TGTGCCAGCAGCCGACTAGCGGGGGGCCAAGAGACCCAGTACTTC. Translation: CASSRLAGGQETQYF.

The chain has TRBV27 and TRBJ2-3; no clear D. Germline loops: CDR1 MNHEY, CDR2 SMNVEV (reference sequence). V was clipped by 2 bases and J by 0 bases, with 9 bases between them. The CDR3 loop spans 15 amino acids. CDR3 region: CASSLGPLSTDTQYF. In DNA form, the CDR3 reads TGTGCCAGCAGTTTAGGGCCCCTGAGCACAGATACGCAGTATTTT.

The chain combines TRBV6-2 or TRBV6-3 with TRBJ2-3, with D unresolved. Germline V gives CDR1 MNHEY, CDR2 SVGEGT. The CDR3 consists of 14 residues. V lost 2 bases to trimming and J lost 0 bases, with 6 bases between them. This chain's CDR3 is CASSYHLSTDTQYF. The CDR3 DNA reads as TGTGCCAGCAGTTACCACTTAAGCACAGATACGCAGTATTTT.

J is TRBJ1-6 and V is TRBV5-1, with D perhaps matching TRBD1 (6 bases). CDR1 SGHRS and CDR2 YFSETQ come from the germline V gene. V dropped 0 bases and J dropped 6 bases, with 10 bases sitting between them. The CDR3 runs 15 residues. This chain's CDR3 is CASSLETGSNSPLHF. Here the CDR3 DNA reads TGCGCCAGCAGCTTGGAGACAGGCTCTAATTCACCCCTCCACTTT.

V is TRBV19 and J is TRBJ2-7; D might be TRBD1 or TRBD2, each matching 5 bases. Trimming pared 6 bases from V and 1 base from J, leaving 13 bases between. Looked up from germline, CDR1 is LNHDA and CDR2 is SQIVND (reference sequence). This CDR3 is built from 14 residues. In nucleotides, the CDR3 is TGTGCCAGTAGCTCAGGGACGGTATCCTACGAGCAGTACTTC. Translation: CASSSGTVSYEQYF.

This clone was detected once. The chain carries TRBV18 and TRBJ1-1; no reliable D call. Looked up from germline, CDR1 is KGHSH and CDR2 is LQKENI. Trimming removed 0 bases at V and 3 bases at J, with 5 bases between. The CDR3 covers 13 residues. CDR3 residues: CASSPPTYTEAFF. CDR3 nucleotides: TGTGCCAGCTCACCACCGACTTACACTGAAGCTTTCTTT.

This rearrangement joins TRBV6-6 to TRBJ2-5; weak D call: TRBD1 (6 bases). Per the germline V gene, CDR1 is MNHNY and CDR2 is SVGAGI (reference sequence). Trimming stripped 4 bases from V and 2 bases from J, with 11 bases between. CDR3 length equals 14 residues. The CDR3 nucleotides read TGTGCCAGCAGTTTATATGGACAGCAAGAGACCCAGTACTTC. Its protein is CASSLYGQQETQYF.

This clone has a handful of counts. The chain uses TRBV6-5 and TRBJ1-6, with 9 positions matching TRBD1. The junction had 11 bases not matched to a gene; V was cut back by 8 bases and J by 9 bases. Looked up from germline, CDR1 is MNHEY and CDR2 is SVGAGI. The CDR3 extends over 15 amino acids. CDR3 in amino acids: CASRRFGTGFSPLHF. Written as DNA, the CDR3 is TGTGCCAGCCGCCGGTTTGGGACAGGGTTTTCACCCCTCCACTTT.

The chain combines TRBV19 with TRBJ1-5; D uncertain. Germline V gene sequence: CDR1 LNHDA, CDR2 SQIVND (reference sequence). The V and J ends lost 6 bases and 9 bases respectively, with 24 bases between them. The CDR3 length is 16 residues. The CDR3: CASSKTAPARYRPQHF. The CDR3 nucleotides are TGTGCCAGTAGCAAGACTGCCCCCGCGCGTTATCGGCCCCAGCATTTT.

The J gene is TRBJ1-2, the V gene TRBV5-1; the D gene is possibly TRBD1 (5 bases). From germline, CDR1 is SGHRS and CDR2 YFSETQ. With 4 bases removed from V and 7 bases from J, the gap between germline ends came to 14 bases. The CDR3 runs 13 residues. CDR3 amino acids: CASSGTPSGGYTF. CDR3 DNA: TGCGCCAGCAGCGGGACCCCGTCTGGTGGCTACACCTTC.

The V and J genes are TRBV7-9 and TRBJ1-4; the D gene is possibly TRBD1 (6 bases). The CDR3 consists of 12 residues. CDR1 is SEHNR and CDR2 is FQNEAQ in the germline V gene (reference sequence). With 8 bases removed from V and 6 bases from J, the gap between germline ends came to 10 bases. The CDR3 DNA follows: TGTGCCAGCGAACAGGGTGATGAAAAACTGTTTTTT. Translation gives CASEQGDEKLFF.

The chain recombines TRBV9 with TRBJ2-2; D remains ambiguous. Trimming removed 0 bases from V and 4 bases from J, with 13 bases in between. CDR1 and CDR2 from the germline V gene are SGDLS and YYNGEE. The CDR3 is 16 amino acids. DNA for the CDR3: TGTGCCAGCAGCGTAGCGGGCAGGATCGGCACCGGGGAGCTGTTTTTT. It specifies CASSVAGRIGTGELFF.

This clone was recorded only once. The sample carries other DNA sequences with the same CDR3. The chain combines TRBV4-3 with TRBJ1-6; 7 bases map to TRBD1. Germline CDR1 reads LGHNA; CDR2 reads YSLEER. Trimming took 0 bases from V and 2 from J; bases not matched to a gene: 1. The CDR3 consists of 16 residues. The CDR3: CASSQEGGTYNSPLHF. In DNA form, the CDR3 reads TGCGCCAGCAGCCAAGAAGGGGGCACCTATAATTCACCCCTCCACTTT.

This rearrangement joins TRBV7-2 to TRBJ2-3; 12 nucleotides line up with TRBD2. Trimming at V came to 5 bases and at J to 2 bases, leaving 5 bases not matched to a gene. From germline, CDR1 is SGHTA and CDR2 FQGNSA. CDR3 length: 16 residues. In nucleotides, the CDR3 is TGTGCCAGCAGCAAAACTAGCGGGGGGACCACAGATACGCAGTATTTT. Its translation: CASSKTSGGTTDTQYF.